This passage covers 12 T cell receptor beta chains from one sample sequenced in a study of response to subunit inactivated influenza vaccine. A single record per CDR3 protein comes from TCRdb applying MiXCR to the RT-PCR reads. The repertoire holds hundreds of thousands of distinct CDR3 sequences, 16% seen once, with approximately 3% in the top ten. Material: CD4+ T cells sorted from PBMCs, obtained 23 months after vaccination. The receptors here all came from a man aged 45-69 years who received an inactivated influenza vaccine.

This chain joins TRBV29-1 and TRBJ2-1; D may be TRBD2 (5 bases). Per germline, CDR1 SQVTM and CDR2 ANQGSEA. V was clipped by 4 bases and J by 5 bases, with 15 bases between them. The CDR3 covers 14 residues. Here the CDR3 reads CSVGLVARDNEQFF. CDR3 DNA sequence: TGCAGCGTTGGGTTAGTAGCGAGGGACAATGAGCAGTTCTTC.

The chain carries TRBV27 and TRBJ2-5, with TRBD1 as a possible D gene (6 bases). The CDR3 runs 15 residues. The germline V and J ends were trimmed by 11 bases and 4 bases, with 23 bases remaining between them. Germline lookup yields CDR1 MNHEY and CDR2 SMNVEV (reference sequence). This chain's CDR3 is CAGGPQGTRRETQYF. As DNA, the CDR3 is TGTGCCGGCGGCCCTCAAGGGACAAGGAGAGAGACCCAGTACTTC.

This chain uses TRBV6-1 with TRBJ1-2; 8 bases are a match to TRBD1. Germline V gene sequence: CDR1 MNHNS, CDR2 SASEGT. This CDR3 region has 13 residues. V shed 7 bases, J shed 9 bases, and the junction held 10 bases outside the gene matches. The CDR3 sequence: CASTQTDRASYTF. The CDR3 region has the DNA TGTGCCAGCACCCAGACGGACAGGGCCAGCTACACCTTC.

This clonotype was counted only a few times. V and J are TRBV20-1 and TRBJ2-1, with D tentatively TRBD2 (6 bases). The CDR3 is made up of 14 amino acids. CDR1 is DFQATT, CDR2 SNEGSKA, per germline (reference sequence). V was cut by 6 bases and J by 9 bases, with 21 bases left in between. CDR3 in amino acids: CSARRGRALGEQFF. CDR3 in DNA: TGCAGTGCAAGGCGGGGTCGGGCCTTGGGTGAGCAGTTCTTC.

This clonotype was observed at least ten times. The chain recombines TRBV20-1 with TRBJ2-1; D unresolved. This CDR3 has 12 residues. Germline V gives CDR1 DFQATT, CDR2 SNEGSKA (reference sequence). The V and J ends lost 3 bases and 4 bases respectively, with 7 bases between them. CDR3 bases: TGCAGTGCTAGTAGTGAGTACAATGAGCAGTTCTTC. This encodes CSASSEYNEQFF.

The genes are TRBV7-2 and TRBJ2-1; TRBD1 aligns across 10 bases. The CDR3 has 15 amino acids. J lost 6 bases, V lost 1 base, and 3 bases had no gene match. Germline V lookup: CDR1 SGHTA, CDR2 FQGNSA. The CDR3 region is CASSLDGTGVNEQFF. The CDR3 DNA is TGTGCCAGCAGCTTAGATGGGACAGGGGTCAATGAGCAGTTCTTC. The full variable domain, in which reference TRBV7-2 and TRBJ2-1 provide the parts outside the CDR3, is GAGVSQSPSNKVTEKGKDVELRCDPISGHTALYWYRQSLGQGLEFLIYFQGNSAPDKSGLPSDRFSAERTGGSVSTLTIQRTQQEDSAVYLCASSLDGTGVNEQFFGPGTRLTVL.

Only a few counts were recorded for this clonotype. The V call is TRBV29-1, the J call TRBJ2-2; the match to TRBD2 covers 10 bases. The germline CDR1 and CDR2 sequences are SQVTM and ANQGSEA. The CDR3 is made up of 15 amino acids. After removal of 2 bases from V and 6 bases from J, the junction contained 6 bases not matched to a gene. Here the CDR3 reads CSVEQSGRAPGELFF. Written as DNA, the CDR3 is TGCAGCGTTGAACAAAGCGGGAGGGCCCCCGGGGAGCTGTTTTTT.

This clonotype has a handful of counts. The chain combines TRBV5-6 with TRBJ2-3, with D uncertain. Germline V CDR1 and CDR2: SGHDT, YYEEEE. The CDR3 covers 11 residues. The germline V and J ends were trimmed by 4 bases and 4 bases, with 4 bases remaining between them. DNA for the CDR3: TGTGCCAGCAGCATGGCAGATACGCAGTATTTT. It translates to CASSMADTQYF. The full variable domain, with the rest looked up from reference TRBV5-6 and TRBJ2-3, is DAGVTQSPTHLIKTRGQQVTLRCSPKSGHDTVSWYQQALGQGPQFIFQYYEEEERQRGNFPDRFSGHQFPNYSSELNVNALLLGDSALYLCASSMADTQYFGPGTRLTVL.

This clonotype was counted only a few times. The CDR3 DNA follows: TGTGCCATCAGTGAGAAGGCACTCGAAGTGGATACGCAGTATTTT. It translates to CAISEKALEVDTQYF. The chain has TRBV10-3 and TRBJ2-3; D remains unclear. Germline CDR1 and CDR2: ENHRY and SYGVKD. Trimming removed 2 bases at V and 6 bases at J, with 15 bases between. There are 15 residues in the CDR3.

V is TRBV7-9 and J is TRBJ2-2, with 8 bases fitting TRBD1. V was pared by 5 bases and J by 7 bases, with 9 bases of the junction left unmatched. Germline V lookup: CDR1 SEHNR, CDR2 FQNEAQ (reference sequence). There are 15 residues in the CDR3. The CDR3 sequence is CASSLRQGYIGELFF. For the CDR3, the DNA is TGTGCCAGCAGCCTTCGACAGGGGTACATCGGGGAGCTGTTTTTT.

CDR3 sequence: CSASEGINEKLFF. The CDR3 bases are TGCAGTGCCTCGGAGGGGATAAATGAAAAACTGTTTTTT. The chain employs TRBV20-1 and TRBJ1-4, with D maybe TRBD1 (5 bases). Trimming took 6 bases from V and 5 from J, leaving 13 bases between them. The CDR3 loop spans 13 amino acids. Germline V gene sequence: CDR1 DFQATT, CDR2 SNEGSKA (reference sequence).

CDR3 in amino acids: CASSGGTSGRWSYNEQFF. The CDR3 DNA is TGTGCCAGCAGCGGGGGAACTAGCGGGAGGTGGTCCTACAATGAGCAGTTCTTC. This chain links TRBV5-5 with TRBJ2-1, with 12 bases that match TRBD2. Trimming cost V 4 bases and J 1 base; bases outside gene matches: 9. CDR1 is SGHKS, CDR2 YYEKEE, per germline (reference sequence). This CDR3 comprises 18 residues.